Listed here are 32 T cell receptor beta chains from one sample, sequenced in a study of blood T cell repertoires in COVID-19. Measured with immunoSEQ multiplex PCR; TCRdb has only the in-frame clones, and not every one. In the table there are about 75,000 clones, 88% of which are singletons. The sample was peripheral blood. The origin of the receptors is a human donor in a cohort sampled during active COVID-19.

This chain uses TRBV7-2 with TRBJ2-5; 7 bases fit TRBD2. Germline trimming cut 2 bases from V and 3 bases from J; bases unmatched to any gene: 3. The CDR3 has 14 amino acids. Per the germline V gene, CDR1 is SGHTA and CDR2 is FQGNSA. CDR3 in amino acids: CASSLRLAEETQYF. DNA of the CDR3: TGTGCCAGCAGCTTAAGGCTAGCGGAAGAGACCCAGTACTTC.

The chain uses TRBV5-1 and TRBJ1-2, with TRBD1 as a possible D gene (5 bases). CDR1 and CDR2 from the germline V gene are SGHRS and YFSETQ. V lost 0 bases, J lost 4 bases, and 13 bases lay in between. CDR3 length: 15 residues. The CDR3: CASSLERGASYGYTF. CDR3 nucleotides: TGCGCCAGCAGCTTGGAGCGCGGGGCTTCCTATGGCTACACCTTC.

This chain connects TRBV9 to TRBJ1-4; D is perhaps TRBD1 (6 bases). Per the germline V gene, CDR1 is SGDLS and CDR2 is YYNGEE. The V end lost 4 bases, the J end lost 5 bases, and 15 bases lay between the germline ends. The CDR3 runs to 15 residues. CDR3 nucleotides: TGTGCCAGCAGCCATAGGGACACTCGGAATGAAAAACTGTTTTTT. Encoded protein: CASSHRDTRNEKLFF.

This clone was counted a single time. The CDR3 sequence is CASSGTSGSTETQYF. The CDR3 region has the DNA TGTGCCAGCAGCGGGACTAGCGGGAGTACGGAGACCCAGTACTTC. The genes are TRBV7-7 and TRBJ2-5; 14 positions agree with TRBD2. Germline values: CDR1 SSHAT, CDR2 FNYEAQ (reference sequence). Trimming cost V 5 bases and J 5 bases; bases outside gene matches: 4. The CDR3 loop spans 15 amino acids.

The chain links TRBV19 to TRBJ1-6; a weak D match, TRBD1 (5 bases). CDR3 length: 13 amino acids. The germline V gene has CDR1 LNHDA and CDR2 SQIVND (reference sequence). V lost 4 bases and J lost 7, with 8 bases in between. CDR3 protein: CASSSRQNSPLHF. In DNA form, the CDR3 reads TGTGCCAGTAGTAGCAGACAGAATTCACCCCTCCACTTT.

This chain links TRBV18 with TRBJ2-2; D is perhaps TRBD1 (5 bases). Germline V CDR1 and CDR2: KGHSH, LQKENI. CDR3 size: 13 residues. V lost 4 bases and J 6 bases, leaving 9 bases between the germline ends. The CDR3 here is CASSLRESGELFF. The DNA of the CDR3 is TGTGCCAGCTCACTCAGGGAATCCGGGGAGCTGTTTTTT.

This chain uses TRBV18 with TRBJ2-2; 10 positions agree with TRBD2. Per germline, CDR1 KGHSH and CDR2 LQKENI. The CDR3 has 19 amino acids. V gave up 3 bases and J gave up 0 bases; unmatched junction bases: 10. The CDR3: CASSPVVLAGEPNTGELFF. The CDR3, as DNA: TGTGCCAGCTCACCGGTAGTCCTAGCGGGAGAACCGAACACCGGGGAGCTGTTTTTT. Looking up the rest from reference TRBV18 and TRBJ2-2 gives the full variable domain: NAGVMQNPRHLVRRRGQEARLRCSPMKGHSHVYWYRQLPEEGLKFMVYLQKENIIDESGMPKERFSAEFPKEGPSILRIQQVVRGDSAAYFCASSPVVLAGEPNTGELFFGEGSRLTVL.

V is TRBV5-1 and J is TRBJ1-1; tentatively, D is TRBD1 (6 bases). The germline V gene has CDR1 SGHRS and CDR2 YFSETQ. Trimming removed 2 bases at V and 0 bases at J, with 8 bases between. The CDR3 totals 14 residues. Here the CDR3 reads CASSLGGVNTEAFF. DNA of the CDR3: TGCGCCAGCAGCTTAGGGGGAGTGAACACTGAAGCTTTCTTT.

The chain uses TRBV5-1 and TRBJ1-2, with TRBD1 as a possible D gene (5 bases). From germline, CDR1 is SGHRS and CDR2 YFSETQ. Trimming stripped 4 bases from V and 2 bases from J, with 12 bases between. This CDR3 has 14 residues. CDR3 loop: CASSRDGGNYGYTF. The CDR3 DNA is TGCGCCAGCAGCAGGGACGGGGGAAACTATGGCTACACCTTC.

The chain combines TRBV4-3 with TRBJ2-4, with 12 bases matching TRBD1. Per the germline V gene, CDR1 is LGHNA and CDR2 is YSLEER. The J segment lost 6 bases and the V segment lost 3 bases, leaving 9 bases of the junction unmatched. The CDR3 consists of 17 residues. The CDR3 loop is CASSQYPGTGGSNIQYF. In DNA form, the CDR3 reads TGCGCCAGCAGCCAGTACCCCGGGACAGGGGGCTCAAACATTCAGTACTTC.

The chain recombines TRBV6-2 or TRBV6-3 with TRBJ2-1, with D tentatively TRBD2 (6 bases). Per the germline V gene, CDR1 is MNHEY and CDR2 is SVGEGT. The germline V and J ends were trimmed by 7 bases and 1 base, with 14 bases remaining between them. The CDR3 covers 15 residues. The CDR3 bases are TGTGCCAGCATCCCCGACCGGGGGTCCTACAATGAGCAGTTCTTC. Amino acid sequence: CASIPDRGSYNEQFF.

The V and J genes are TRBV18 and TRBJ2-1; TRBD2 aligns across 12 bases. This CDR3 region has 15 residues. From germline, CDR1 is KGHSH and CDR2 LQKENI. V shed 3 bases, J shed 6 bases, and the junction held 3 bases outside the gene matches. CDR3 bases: TGTGCCAGCTCACCGTCGACTAGCGGGAGCAATGAGCAGTTCTTC. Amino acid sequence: CASSPSTSGSNEQFF.

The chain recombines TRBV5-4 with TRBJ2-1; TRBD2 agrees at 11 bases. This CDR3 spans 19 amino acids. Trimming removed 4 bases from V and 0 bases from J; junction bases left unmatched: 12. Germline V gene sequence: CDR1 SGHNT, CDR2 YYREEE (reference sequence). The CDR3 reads CASSVGTSGVLSSYNEQFF. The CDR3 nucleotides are TGTGCCAGCAGCGTTGGGACTAGCGGAGTTCTAAGCTCCTACAATGAGCAGTTCTTC.

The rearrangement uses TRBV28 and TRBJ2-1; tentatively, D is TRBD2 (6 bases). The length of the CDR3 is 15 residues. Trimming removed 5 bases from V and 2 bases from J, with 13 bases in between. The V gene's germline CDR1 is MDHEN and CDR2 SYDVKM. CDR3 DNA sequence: TGTGCCAGCAGTCGACGGAGGGCCCCCTACAATGAGCAGTTCTTC. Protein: CASSRRRAPYNEQFF.

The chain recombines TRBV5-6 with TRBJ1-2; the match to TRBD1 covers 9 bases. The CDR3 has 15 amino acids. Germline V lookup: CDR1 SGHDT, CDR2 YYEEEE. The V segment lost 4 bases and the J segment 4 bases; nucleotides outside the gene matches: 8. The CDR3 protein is CASSRGGQGSYGYTF. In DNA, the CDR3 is TGTGCCAGCAGCAGGGGGGGACAGGGAAGCTATGGCTACACCTTC.

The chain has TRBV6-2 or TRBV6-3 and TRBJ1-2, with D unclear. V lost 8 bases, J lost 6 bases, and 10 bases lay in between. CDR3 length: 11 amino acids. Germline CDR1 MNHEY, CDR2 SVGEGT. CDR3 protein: CASGQRDGYTF. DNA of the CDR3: TGTGCCAGCGGCCAGAGAGATGGCTACACCTTC.

The CDR3 coding sequence is TGTGCCAGCAGCCCGGGAGGGGGAGGCCCCTACGAGCAGTACTTC. This translates into CASSPGGGGPYEQYF. The J gene is TRBJ2-7, the V gene TRBV5-4, with 8 bases aligning to TRBD2. After removal of 4 bases from V and 2 bases from J, the junction contained 8 bases not matched to a gene. Germline V lookup: CDR1 SGHNT, CDR2 YYREEE (reference sequence). The CDR3 extends over 15 amino acids.

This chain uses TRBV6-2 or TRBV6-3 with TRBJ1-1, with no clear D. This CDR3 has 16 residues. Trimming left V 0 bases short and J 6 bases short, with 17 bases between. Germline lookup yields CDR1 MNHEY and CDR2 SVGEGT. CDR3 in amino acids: CASSYSVRRLGAEAFF. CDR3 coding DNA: TGTGCCAGCAGTTACTCAGTCCGGCGTCTAGGTGCTGAAGCTTTCTTT.

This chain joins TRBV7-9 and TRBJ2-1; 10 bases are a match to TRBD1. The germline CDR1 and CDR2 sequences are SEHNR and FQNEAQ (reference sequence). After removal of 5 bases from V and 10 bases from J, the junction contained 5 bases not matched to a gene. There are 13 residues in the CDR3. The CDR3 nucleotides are TGTGCCAGCAGCCTCCTGACAGGGGGCGAGCAGTTCTTC. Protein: CASSLLTGGEQFF.

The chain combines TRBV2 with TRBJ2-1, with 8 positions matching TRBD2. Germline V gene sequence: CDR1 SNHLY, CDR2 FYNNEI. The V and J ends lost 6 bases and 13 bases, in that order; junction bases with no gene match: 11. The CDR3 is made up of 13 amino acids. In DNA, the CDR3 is TGTGCCAGCAGCCCCGGGGGGGGGAGCCCCCAGTTCTTC. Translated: CASSPGGGSPQFF.

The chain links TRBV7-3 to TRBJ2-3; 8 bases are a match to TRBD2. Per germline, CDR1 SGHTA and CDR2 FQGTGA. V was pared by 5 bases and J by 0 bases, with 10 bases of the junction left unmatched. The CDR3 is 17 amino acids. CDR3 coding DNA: TGTGCCAGCAGCCCTTCGAGACTAGCGCTGAGCACAGATACGCAGTATTTT. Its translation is CASSPSRLALSTDTQYF.

CDR3: CASSRQTHQPQHF. The CDR3, as DNA: TGTGCCAGCAGTAGACAGACCCATCAGCCCCAGCATTTT. The chain recombines TRBV12-3 or TRBV12-4 with TRBJ1-5; D is possibly TRBD1 (5 bases). CDR3 length: 13 amino acids. V dropped 5 bases and J dropped 5 bases, with 10 bases sitting between them.

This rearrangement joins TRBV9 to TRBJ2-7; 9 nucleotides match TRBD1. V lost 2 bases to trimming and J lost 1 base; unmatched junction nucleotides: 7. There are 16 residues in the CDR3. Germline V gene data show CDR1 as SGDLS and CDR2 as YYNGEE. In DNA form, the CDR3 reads TGTGCCAGCAGCGTGGCACAGGGGGCCGAGTCCTACGAGCAGTACTTC. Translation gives CASSVAQGAESYEQYF.

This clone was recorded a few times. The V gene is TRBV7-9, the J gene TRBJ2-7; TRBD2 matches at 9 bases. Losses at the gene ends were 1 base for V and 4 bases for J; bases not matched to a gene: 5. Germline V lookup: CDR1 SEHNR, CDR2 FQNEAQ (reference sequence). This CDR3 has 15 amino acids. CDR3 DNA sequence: TGTGCCAGCAGCTTAGTAGGGACTAGCTCTTACGAGCAGTACTTC. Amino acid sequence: CASSLVGTSSYEQYF.

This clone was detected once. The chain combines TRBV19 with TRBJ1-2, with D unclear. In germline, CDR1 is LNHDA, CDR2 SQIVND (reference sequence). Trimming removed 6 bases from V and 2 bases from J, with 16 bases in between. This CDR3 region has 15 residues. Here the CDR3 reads CASRTSGRANYGYTF. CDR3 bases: TGTGCCAGTAGAACCTCCGGGAGGGCGAACTATGGCTACACCTTC.

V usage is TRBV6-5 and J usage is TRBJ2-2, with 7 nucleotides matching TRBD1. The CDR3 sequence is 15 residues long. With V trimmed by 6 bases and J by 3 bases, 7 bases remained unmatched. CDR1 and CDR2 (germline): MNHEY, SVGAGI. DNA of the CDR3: TGTGCCAGCAGCGCAGACAGGGCTTACACCGGGGAGCTGTTTTTT. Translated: CASSADRAYTGELFF.

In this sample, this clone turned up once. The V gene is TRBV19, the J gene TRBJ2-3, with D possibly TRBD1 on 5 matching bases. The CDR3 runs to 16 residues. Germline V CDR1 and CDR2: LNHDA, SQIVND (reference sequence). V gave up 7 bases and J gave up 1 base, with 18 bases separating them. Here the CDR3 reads CASTPLPGRGTDTQYF. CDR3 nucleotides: TGTGCCAGTACCCCCCTCCCGGGCAGGGGCACAGATACGCAGTATTTT.

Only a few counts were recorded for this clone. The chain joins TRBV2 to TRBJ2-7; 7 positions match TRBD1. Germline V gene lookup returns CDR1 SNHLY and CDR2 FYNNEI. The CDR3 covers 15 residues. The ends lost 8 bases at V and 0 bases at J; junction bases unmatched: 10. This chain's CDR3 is CASQGAGTDSYEQYF. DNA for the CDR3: TGTGCCAGCCAAGGAGCCGGGACAGACTCCTACGAGCAGTACTTC.

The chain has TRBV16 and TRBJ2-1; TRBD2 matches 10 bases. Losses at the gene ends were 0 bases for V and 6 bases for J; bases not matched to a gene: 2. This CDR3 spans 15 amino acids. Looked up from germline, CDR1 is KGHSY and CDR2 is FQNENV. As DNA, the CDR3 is TGTGCCAGCAGCCAATCAGCGGGAGGGTTCAATGAGCAGTTCTTC. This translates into CASSQSAGGFNEQFF.

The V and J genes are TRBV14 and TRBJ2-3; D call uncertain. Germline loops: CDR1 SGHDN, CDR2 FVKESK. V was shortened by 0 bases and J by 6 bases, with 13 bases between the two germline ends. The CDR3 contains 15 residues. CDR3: CASSQEVTGIDTQYF. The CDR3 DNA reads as TGTGCCAGCAGCCAAGAGGTCACGGGTATCGATACGCAGTATTTT.

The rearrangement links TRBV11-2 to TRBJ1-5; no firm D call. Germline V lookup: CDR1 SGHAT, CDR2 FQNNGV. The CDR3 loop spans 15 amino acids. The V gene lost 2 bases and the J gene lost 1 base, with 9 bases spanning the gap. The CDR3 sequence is CASSLSAWSNQPQHF. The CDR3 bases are TGTGCCAGCAGCTTAAGTGCGTGGAGCAATCAGCCCCAGCATTTT. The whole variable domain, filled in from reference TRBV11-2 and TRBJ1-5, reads EAGVAQSPRYKIIEKRQSVAFWCNPISGHATLYWYQQILGQGPKLLIQFQNNGVVDDSQLPKDRFSAERLKGVDSTLKIQPAKLEDSAVYLCASSLSAWSNQPQHFGDGTRLSIL.

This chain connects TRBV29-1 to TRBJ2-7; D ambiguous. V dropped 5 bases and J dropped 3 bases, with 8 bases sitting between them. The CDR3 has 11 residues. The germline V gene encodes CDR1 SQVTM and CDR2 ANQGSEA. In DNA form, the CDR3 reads TGCAGCGTTCGAAACAACTACGAGCAGTACTTC. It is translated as CSVRNNYEQYF.